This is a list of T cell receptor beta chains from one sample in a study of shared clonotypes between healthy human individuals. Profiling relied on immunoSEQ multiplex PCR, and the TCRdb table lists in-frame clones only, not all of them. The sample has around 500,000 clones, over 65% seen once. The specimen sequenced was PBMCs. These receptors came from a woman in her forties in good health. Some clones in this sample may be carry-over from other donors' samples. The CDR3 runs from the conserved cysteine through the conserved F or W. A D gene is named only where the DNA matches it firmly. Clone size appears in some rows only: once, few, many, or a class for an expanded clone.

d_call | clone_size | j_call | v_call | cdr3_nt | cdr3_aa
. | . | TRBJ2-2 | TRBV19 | TGTGCCAGTAGTACTTCTAGCTATACCGGGGAGCTGTTTTTT | CASSTSSYTGELFF
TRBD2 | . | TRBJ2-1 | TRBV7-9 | TGTGCCAGCAGCCCCGCCACACTAGCGGGGCCCTCTCTCTACAATGAGCAGTTCTTC | CASSPATLAGPSLYNEQFF
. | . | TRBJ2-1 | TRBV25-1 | TGTGCCAGCAGTGAATTTGTGGGCAGTTTCGATGAGCAGTTCTTC | CASSEFVGSFDEQFF
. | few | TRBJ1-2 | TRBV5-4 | TGTGCCAGCAGCTTGGCTGGTGGATATGGCTACACCTTC | CASSLAGGYGYTF
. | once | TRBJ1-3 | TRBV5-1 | TGCGCCAGCAGCCTGGATGGGGGAGGAAACACCATATATTTT | CASSLDGGGNTIYF
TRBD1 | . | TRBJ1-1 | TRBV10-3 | TGTGCCATCAGGGACCGGGACAGTGCTCGCACTGAAGCTTTCTTT | CAIRDRDSARTEAFF
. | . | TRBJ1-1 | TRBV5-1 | TGCGCCAGCAGCCGTCTGGACAGTATCACTGAAGCTTTCTTT | CASSRLDSITEAFF
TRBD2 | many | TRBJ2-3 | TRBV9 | TGTGCCAGCAGCGTAGACCCGTATCTAGCGGGAAGCACAGATACGCAGTATTTT | CASSVDPYLAGSTDTQYF
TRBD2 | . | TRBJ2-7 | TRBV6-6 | TGTGCCAGCAGCTCCCGGGAGGGTCGGAGATACGAGCAGTACTTC | CASSSREGRRYEQYF
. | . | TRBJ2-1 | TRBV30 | TGTGCCTGGAGTGCTATCAATGAGCAGTTCTTC | CAWSAINEQFF
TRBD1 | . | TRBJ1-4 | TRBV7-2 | TGTGCCAGCAGCTTAAGGACAGGGGGATACGAAAAACTGTTTTTT | CASSLRTGGYEKLFF
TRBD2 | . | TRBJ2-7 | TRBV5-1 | TGCGCCAGCAGCTTGATGGGCGGGAGTGGCAACGAGCAGTACTTC | CASSLMGGSGNEQYF
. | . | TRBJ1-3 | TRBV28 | TGTGCCAGCAGTTTTGGGGGCTCTGGAAACACCATATATTTT | CASSFGGSGNTIYF
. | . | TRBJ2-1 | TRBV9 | TGTGCCAGCAGCGCCGTGGGGAACAACAATGAGCAGTTCTTC | CASSAVGNNNEQFF
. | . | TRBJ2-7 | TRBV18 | TGTGCCAGCTCACCACAACAGGCCTCCTACGAGCAGTACTTC | CASSPQQASYEQYF
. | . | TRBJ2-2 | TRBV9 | TGTGCCAGCAGCGTCGGGACTTCGAACACCGGGGAGCTGTTTTTT | CASSVGTSNTGELFF
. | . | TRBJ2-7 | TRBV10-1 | TGCGCCAGCAGCGCGGGATCCCACGAGCAGTACTTC | CASSAGSHEQYF
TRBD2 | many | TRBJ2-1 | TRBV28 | TGTGCCAGCAGCCCCGGGACTAGCGAATACAATGAGCAGTTCTTC | CASSPGTSEYNEQFF
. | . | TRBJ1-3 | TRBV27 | TGTGCCAGCAGAGGCCAAGGGGGCTCTGGAAACACCATATATTTT | CASRGQGGSGNTIYF
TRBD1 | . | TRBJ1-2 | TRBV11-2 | TGTGCCAGCAGCTTACAGGACAGGAATCCTTCCACCTTC | CASSLQDRNPSTF
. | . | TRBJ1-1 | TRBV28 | TGTGCCAGCAGTTTATTTCCAGGACAGCGTCGTGCTGAAGCTTTCTTT | CASSLFPGQRRAEAFF
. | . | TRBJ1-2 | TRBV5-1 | TGCGCCAGCAGCTTAGACAGCCTCTATGGCTACACCTTC | CASSLDSLYGYTF
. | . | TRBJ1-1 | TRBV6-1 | TGTGCCGGGAGGGACGAACAGAACACTGAAGCTTTCTTT | CAGRDEQNTEAFF
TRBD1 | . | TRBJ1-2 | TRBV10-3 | TGTGCCATCAGCTCTACAGGGGATGGCTACACCTTC | CAISSTGDGYTF
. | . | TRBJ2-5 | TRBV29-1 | TGCAGCGTTGAAGGGGGCGAGGAGACCCAGTACTTC | CSVEGGEETQYF
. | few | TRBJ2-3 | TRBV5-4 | TGTGCCAGCAGCTCGGCGGGATCCACAGATACGCAGTATTTT | CASSSAGSTDTQYF
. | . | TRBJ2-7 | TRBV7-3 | TGTGCCAGCAGCCAAGACCCTAGAGGGGAGGAGCAGTACTTC | CASSQDPRGEEQYF
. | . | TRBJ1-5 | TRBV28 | TGTGCCAGCAGTTTGACCGTAGCCCTCGGTCAGCCCCAGCATTTT | CASSLTVALGQPQHF
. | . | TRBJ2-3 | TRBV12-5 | TGTGCTAGTGGTTTGGACGGAAGGGGCCTTTTGCGACGTGGCACAGATACGCAGTATTTT | CASGLDGRGLLRRGTDTQYF
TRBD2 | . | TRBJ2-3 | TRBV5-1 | TGCGCCAGCAGCTTGGCCGTGTCGGGACTAACCACAGATACGCAGTATTTT | CASSLAVSGLTTDTQYF
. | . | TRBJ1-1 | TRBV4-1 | TGCGCCAGCAGCCAAGACAGGGGATCTCTAGGACCGAACACTGAAGCTTTCTTT | CASSQDRGSLGPNTEAFF
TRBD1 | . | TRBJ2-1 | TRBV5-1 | TGCGCCAGCAGCTCCACGACAGGGGAGGATGAGCAGTTCTTC | CASSSTTGEDEQFF
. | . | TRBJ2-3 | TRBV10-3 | TGTGCCATCAGGAAAGAGTCAGGTTGGGCGGGGATCAGCACAGATACGCAGTATTTT | CAIRKESGWAGISTDTQYF
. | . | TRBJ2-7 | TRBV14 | TGTGCCAGCAGCCAAGTGGGGCGGGGGCGCATCTACGAGCAGTACTTC | CASSQVGRGRIYEQYF
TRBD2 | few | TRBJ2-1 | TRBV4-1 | TGCGCCAGCAGCCAAGCCTGGACTAGCGGGAGTAGGGATGAGCAGTTCTTC | CASSQAWTSGSRDEQFF
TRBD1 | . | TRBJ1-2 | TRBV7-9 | TGTGCCAGCTTGTCGGACAGGGGGTCCTATGGCTACACCTTC | CASLSDRGSYGYTF
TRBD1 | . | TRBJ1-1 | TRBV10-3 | TGTGCCATCAGTGGGCCCAGGACAGGGGAAAGATCTGAAGCTTTCTTT | CAISGPRTGERSEAFF
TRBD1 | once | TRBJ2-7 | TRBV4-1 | TGCGCCAGCAGCGACCGGACAGGGGCCTACGAGCAGTACTTC | CASSDRTGAYEQYF
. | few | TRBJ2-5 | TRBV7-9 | TGTGCCAGCAGCCCGAAAGGGGGGACAGAAGAGACCCAGTACTTC | CASSPKGGTEETQYF
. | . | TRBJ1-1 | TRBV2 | TGTGCCAGCAGCCCTGACCCAGGAAACACTGAAGCTTTCTTT | CASSPDPGNTEAFF
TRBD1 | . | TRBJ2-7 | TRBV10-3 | TGTGCCATCAGAGGGACAGGGGGTTTCTACGAGCAGTACTTC | CAIRGTGGFYEQYF
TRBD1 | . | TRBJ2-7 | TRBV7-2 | TGTGCCAGCAGCCACCTTAGGGCAGGGGGCTTCTACGAGCAGTACTTC | CASSHLRAGGFYEQYF
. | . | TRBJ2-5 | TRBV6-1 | TGTGCCAGCAGTGTGGTGCGAGTAGAGACCCAGTACTTC | CASSVVRVETQYF
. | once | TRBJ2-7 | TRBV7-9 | TGTGCCAGCAGCTTAGCTGGCGTCGAGCAGTACTTC | CASSLAGVEQYF
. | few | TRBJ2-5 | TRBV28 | TGTGCCAGCAGGTCATCACCGGGACTTCAAGAGACCCAGTACTTC | CASRSSPGLQETQYF
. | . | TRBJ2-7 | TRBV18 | TGTGCCAGCTCATACGCTGCCGGGACAAAAATTTGGGACGAGCAGTACTTC | CASSYAAGTKIWDEQYF
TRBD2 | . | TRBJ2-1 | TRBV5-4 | TGTGCCAGCAGCTCCAGGACTAGCGGGAGCACTGAGCAGTTCTTC | CASSSRTSGSTEQFF
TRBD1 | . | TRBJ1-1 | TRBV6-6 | TGTGCCAGCAGTTCAGGACAGGGGGTTCAAGCTTTCTTT | CASSSGQGVQAFF